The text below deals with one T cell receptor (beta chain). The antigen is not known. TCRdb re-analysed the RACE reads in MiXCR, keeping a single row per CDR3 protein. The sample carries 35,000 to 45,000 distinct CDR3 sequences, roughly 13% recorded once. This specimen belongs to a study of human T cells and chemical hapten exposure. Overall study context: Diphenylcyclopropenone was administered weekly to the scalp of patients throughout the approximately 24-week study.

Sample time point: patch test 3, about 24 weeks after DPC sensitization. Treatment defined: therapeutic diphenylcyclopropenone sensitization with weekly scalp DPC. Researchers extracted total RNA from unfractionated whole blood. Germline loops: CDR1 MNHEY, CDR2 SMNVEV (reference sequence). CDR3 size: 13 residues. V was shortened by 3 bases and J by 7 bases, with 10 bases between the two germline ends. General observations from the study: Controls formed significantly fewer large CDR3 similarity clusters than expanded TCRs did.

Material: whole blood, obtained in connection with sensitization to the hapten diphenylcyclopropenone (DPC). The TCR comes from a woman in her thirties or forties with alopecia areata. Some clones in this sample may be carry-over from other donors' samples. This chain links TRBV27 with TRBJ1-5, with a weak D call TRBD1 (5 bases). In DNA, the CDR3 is TGTGCCAGCAGTTTGGGGGGGGAACAGCCCCAGCATTTT. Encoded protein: CASSLGGEQPQHF.